Below, 8 T cell receptor beta chains from the same sample are listed, as sequenced in a study of blood T cell repertoires in COVID-19. Data came from immunoSEQ multiplex PCR; TCRdb stores just in-frame clones and leaves some out. The table records about 130,000 clones, around 90% of them present only once. Input material: peripheral blood. The source of these receptors is a man between 50 and 59 years old with COVID-19, enrolled during active disease.

The rearrangement uses TRBV19 and TRBJ1-5, with 7 bases matching TRBD1. Looked up from germline, CDR1 is LNHDA and CDR2 is SQIVND (reference sequence). The trim removed 3 bases at V and 2 bases at J, leaving 10 bases unmatched. The CDR3 has 17 residues. The CDR3 DNA reads as TGTGCCAGTAGTATGGGGCAGGGGGATGCTGGCAATCAGCCCCAGCATTTT. It is translated as CASSMGQGDAGNQPQHF.

This chain connects TRBV15 to TRBJ1-2; 9 bases agree with TRBD1. Per germline, CDR1 LNHNV and CDR2 YYDKDF (reference sequence). This CDR3 comprises 14 residues. With V trimmed by 3 bases and J by 4 bases, 3 bases remained unmatched. DNA of the CDR3: TGTGCCACCAGCAGGGACAGGGGTATCTATGGCTACACCTTC. Amino acid sequence: CATSRDRGIYGYTF.

About this clone: The junction and the germline gene differ at one end; a read error may be behind it. The gene calls are TRBV13 and TRBJ1-2; unclear D gene. Germline V gene sequence: CDR1 PRHDT, CDR2 FYEKMQ (reference sequence). This CDR3 spans 18 amino acids. The CDR3 here is CASSLGPITSSLNYGYTF. The CDR3 DNA reads as TGTGCCAGCAGCCTAGGCCCTATTACTTCTTCCCTAAACTATGGCTACACCTTC.

CDR3 residues: CASSRGQGGNQPQHF. As DNA, the CDR3 is TGTGCCAGCAGTAGGGGACAGGGGGGCAATCAGCCCCAGCATTTT. The chain is built from TRBV6-6 and TRBJ1-5; 11 nucleotides align to TRBD1. The CDR3 has 15 residues. The V gene end was trimmed by 5 bases and the J gene end by 2 bases; junction bases not matched to a gene: 2. From germline, CDR1 is MNHNY and CDR2 SVGAGI (reference sequence).

The chain recombines TRBV3-1 (or the pseudogene TRBV3-2) with TRBJ1-2, with TRBD1 as a possible D gene (5 bases). The CDR3 length is 14 residues. From germline, CDR1 is LGHDT and CDR2 YNNKEL (reference sequence). V gave up 1 base and J gave up 4 bases, with 10 bases separating them. The chain's CDR3 is CASSQGGEGYGYTF. As DNA, the CDR3 is TGTGCCAGCAGCCAAGGGGGGGAGGGCTATGGCTACACCTTC.

This clone was seen only a few times. The J gene is TRBJ2-5, the V gene TRBV29-1; 11 bases are shared with TRBD2. CDR1 is SQVTM and CDR2 is ANQGSEA in the germline V gene. V gave up 5 bases and J gave up 5 bases; unmatched junction bases: 13. The CDR3 is made up of 16 amino acids. The CDR3 coding sequence is TGCAGCGTTCTTGGACTAGCGGGCACTGTCCAGGAGACCCAGTACTTC. Protein product: CSVLGLAGTVQETQYF.

J is TRBJ2-3 and V is TRBV7-8; D gene uncertain. In germline, CDR1 is SGHVS, CDR2 FQNEAQ. The CDR3 runs to 11 residues. Trimming took 5 bases from V and 3 from J, leaving 3 bases between them. CDR3: CASSPTDTQYF. The CDR3 coding sequence is TGTGCCAGCAGCCCGACAGATACGCAGTATTTT.

J is TRBJ2-7 and V is TRBV6-5, with TRBD1 matching 8 bases. Germline CDR1 and CDR2: MNHEY and SVGAGI. V shed 5 bases and J 1 base; nucleotides not matched to a gene: 1. The CDR3 totals 13 residues. The chain's CDR3 is CASSRTGSYEQYF. The DNA for the CDR3 is TGTGCCAGCAGTCGGACAGGGTCCTACGAGCAGTACTTC.